This entry lists 9 T cell receptor beta chains sequenced from one sample in a study of blood T cell repertoires in COVID-19. The protocol was immunoSEQ multiplex PCR, while the TCRdb copy is restricted to in-frame clones and leaves out a portion. The sample holds about 170,000 clones, approximately 74% seen once. The sequenced sample was peripheral blood. These receptors all stem from a woman older than 75 with acute or convalescent COVID-19.

The gene calls are TRBV30 and TRBJ1-2; TRBD1 aligns across 7 bases. This CDR3 is built from 15 residues. Germline loops: CDR1 GTSNPN, CDR2 SVGIG (reference sequence). V trimming: 0 bases; J trimming: 6 bases; junction bases outside the gene matches: 10. CDR3 DNA: TGTGCCTGGAGTGTACTCAGGGGGAGACTACATGGCTACACCTTC. Its translation is CAWSVLRGRLHGYTF.

The V call is TRBV11-3, the J call TRBJ1-1, with D hard to call. In germline, CDR1 is SGHNT, CDR2 YENEEA. The CDR3 sequence is 13 residues long. The V gene lost 5 bases and the J gene lost 5 bases, with 12 bases spanning the gap. This chain's CDR3 is CASSIRIETEAFF. The CDR3 bases are TGTGCCAGCAGCATTAGAATCGAGACTGAAGCTTTCTTT.

This chain uses TRBV27 with TRBJ2-7; D is perhaps TRBD2 (6 bases). Deletions cut 3 bases from V and 3 bases from J, with 18 bases between. CDR1 is MNHEY, CDR2 SMNVEV, per germline (reference sequence). CDR3 length equals 16 residues. CDR3 DNA sequence: TGTGCCAGCAGTTTCCTCTCGCGGGGAAAAGTCTACGAGCAGTACTTC. This codes for CASSFLSRGKVYEQYF.

The chain employs TRBV28 and TRBJ1-4; D unresolved. Trimming took off 1 base at V and 8 bases at J, with 5 bases between the two ends. The CDR3 is 12 amino acids. Germline V gives CDR1 MDHEN, CDR2 SYDVKM. In DNA, the CDR3 is TGTGCCAGCAGTTTATTGACAGAAAAACTGTTTTTT. Translated: CASSLLTEKLFF. Complete variable domain (other parts from reference TRBV28 and TRBJ1-4): DVKVTQSSRYLVKRTGEKVFLECVQDMDHENMFWYRQDPGLGLRLIYFSYDVKMKEKGDIPEGYSVSREKKERFSLILESASTNQTSMYLCASSLLTEKLFFGSGTQLSVL.

This chain connects TRBV11-3 to TRBJ2-1; 16 bases align to TRBD2. The J segment lost 10 bases and the V segment lost 4 bases, leaving 1 base of the junction unmatched. Germline V gene lookup returns CDR1 SGHNT and CDR2 YENEEA. The CDR3 consists of 14 residues. The CDR3 loop is CASSSGLAGGEQFF. For the CDR3, the DNA is TGTGCCAGCAGCTCGGGACTAGCGGGAGGGGAGCAGTTCTTC.

J is TRBJ2-7 and V is TRBV28, with D possibly TRBD2 on 6 matching bases. CDR3 length: 13 amino acids. CDR1 is MDHEN, CDR2 SYDVKM, per germline. V gave up 8 bases and J gave up 2 bases, with 13 bases separating them. The CDR3 here is CASVAVSPYEQYF. Here the CDR3 DNA reads TGTGCCAGCGTAGCGGTGTCTCCCTACGAGCAGTACTTC.

This clone has only a few counts. V and J are TRBV27 and TRBJ2-2, with 7 positions matching TRBD1. The V segment lost 8 bases and the J segment 4 bases; nucleotides outside the gene matches: 7. Germline CDR1 MNHEY, CDR2 SMNVEV (reference sequence). The CDR3 is 14 residues long. In DNA, the CDR3 is TGTGCCAGCGGTACGGGACAGCTCACCGGGGAGCTGTTTTTT. Amino acid sequence: CASGTGQLTGELFF.

The chain employs TRBV30 and TRBJ2-2; tentative D call: TRBD1 (6 bases). The germline gives CDR1 GTSNPN, CDR2 SVGIG (reference sequence). This CDR3 is built from 16 residues. The germline V and J ends were trimmed by 0 bases and 2 bases, with 13 bases remaining between them. In DNA form, the CDR3 reads TGTGCCTGGAGTGTAAGGGGGTACAGCAACACCGGGGAGCTGTTTTTT. This gives the protein CAWSVRGYSNTGELFF.

The rearrangement uses TRBV28 and TRBJ2-7; 9 nucleotides agree with TRBD1. The CDR3 has 16 residues. Germline assignment: CDR1 MDHEN and CDR2 SYDVKM. V shed 5 bases and J 4 bases; nucleotides not matched to a gene: 12. CDR3 nucleotides: TGTGCCAGCAGTCCTCCGGGACAGGGCATTTTTTACGAGCAGTACTTC. Amino acid sequence: CASSPPGQGIFYEQYF.